Included here is one TCR beta chain sequence, with context. This entry is derived from a study of blood T cell repertoires in COVID-19. Study background: Both acute and convalescent COVID-19 samples were obtained from the United States, Italy and Spain. T cells, B-cell-depleted T cells, or PBMCs provided the cDNA or gDNA that served as material.

Original handling: Amplification from reference gene primers served as the basis for estimated nucleated cell counts. Data came from immunoSEQ multiplex PCR; TCRdb stores just in-frame clones and leaves some out. That table is the source of V, J and clone size, and D and trimming were worked out from the DNA. The profile shows over 200,000 clones, over 70% of them singletons. The TCR originated in a man aged 80 or over with acute or convalescent COVID-19. Material for sequencing was peripheral blood.

CDR3 sequence (DNA): TGTGCCAGCAGCCTTCGGACAGGGGTAGGGTATGGCTACACCTTC. Translated: CASSLRTGVGYGYTF. The chain is built from TRBV9 and TRBJ1-2; 9 bases match TRBD1. CDR3 length equals 15 residues. Per the germline V gene, CDR1 is SGDLS and CDR2 is YYNGEE. V gave up 4 bases and J gave up 5 bases; unmatched junction bases: 9.